The rows below give T cell receptor beta chains drawn from one sample of a study of shared clonotypes between healthy human individuals. Clones were read by immunoSEQ multiplex PCR, and TCRdb kept only the in-frame ones, dropping some. The repertoire consists of about 700,000 clones, with 92% occurring once and the leading ten covering 24%. Sequencing used naive CD8+ T cells sorted from blood. The receptors stem from a man aged 25 to 45 in good health. CDR3s include the opening cysteine and the closing phenylalanine or tryptophan. Each record gives: clone size, V gene, D gene, CDR3 length, J gene, CDR3 protein, CDR3 DNA. D genes are given only for firm matches. Size values are once, few and many counts, or a class for expanded clones, and some rows have none.

NA	TRBV19	NA	17	TRBJ2-7	CASSIGSGGESSYEQYF	TGTGCCAGTAGTATAGGCTCAGGCGGGGAAAGCTCCTACGAGCAGTACTTC
once	TRBV27	NA	13	TRBJ1-5	CASSWTGDQPQHF	TGTGCCAGCTCTTGGACGGGTGATCAGCCCCAGCATTTT
NA	TRBV2	NA	17	TRBJ1-1	CASSGPPQGVTNTEAFF	TGTGCCAGCAGCGGACCGCCCCAGGGAGTAACGAACACTGAAGCTTTCTTT
once	TRBV19	NA	15	TRBJ2-1	CASSLSVSSYNEQFF	TGTGCCAGTAGCCTCAGTGTCAGCTCCTACAATGAGCAGTTCTTC
NA	TRBV7-9	NA	14	TRBJ1-2	CASSHPTVSYGYTF	TGTGCCAGCAGCCATCCGACAGTTTCCTATGGCTACACCTTC
NA	TRBV7-8	NA	14	TRBJ2-1	CASSPETRGDEQFF	TGTGCCAGCAGCCCCGAGACAAGGGGGGATGAGCAGTTCTTC
NA	TRBV9	NA	17	TRBJ2-1	CASSPTPNLGSYNEQFF	TGTGCCAGCAGCCCCACACCCAATTTGGGGTCCTACAATGAGCAGTTCTTC
NA	TRBV7-9	TRBD1	16	TRBJ2-7	CASSSVRTGNPYEQYF	TGTGCCAGCAGCTCCGTACGGACAGGGAACCCCTACGAGCAGTACTTC
NA	TRBV7-5	NA	15	TRBJ2-7	CARSQISGDPYEQYF	TGTGCCAGAAGCCAGATTAGCGGGGACCCCTACGAGCAGTACTTC
NA	TRBV7-9	NA	18	TRBJ2-1	CASSLDVGGVGFNNEQFF	TGTGCCAGCAGCTTAGACGTAGGGGGTGTAGGCTTTAACAATGAGCAGTTCTTC
NA	TRBV4-2	NA	13	TRBJ2-3	CASSQVDPDTQYF	TGTGCCAGCAGCCAAGTAGACCCCGATACGCAGTATTTT
NA	TRBV5-4	NA	15	TRBJ1-2	CASSLESGALLGYTF	TGTGCCAGCAGCTTGGAGTCAGGTGCGCTTTTAGGCTACACCTTC
NA	TRBV6-5	NA	12	TRBJ2-1	CASSGTINEQFF	TGTGCCAGCAGCGGGACCATAAATGAGCAGTTCTTC